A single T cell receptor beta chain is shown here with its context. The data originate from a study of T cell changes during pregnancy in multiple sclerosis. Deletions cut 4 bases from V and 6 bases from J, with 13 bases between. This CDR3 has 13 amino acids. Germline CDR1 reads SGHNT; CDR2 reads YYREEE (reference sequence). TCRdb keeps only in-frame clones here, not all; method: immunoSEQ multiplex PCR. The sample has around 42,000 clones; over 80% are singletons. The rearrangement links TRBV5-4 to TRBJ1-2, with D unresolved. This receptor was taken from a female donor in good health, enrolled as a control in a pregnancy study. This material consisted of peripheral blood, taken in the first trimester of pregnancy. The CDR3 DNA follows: TGTGCCAGCAGCCCGGGGAGGGCGGATGGCTACACCTTC. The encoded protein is CASSPGRADGYTF.